These 20 T cell receptor beta chains were sequenced from one sample in a study of T-cell reconstitution after alpha-beta-depleted transplantation in children. Unique molecular identifiers were used in preparing the TCRbeta library. TCRdb redid the calling of the PCR reads with MiXCR, one entry per CDR3 protein. In the table there are approximately 210,000 distinct CDR3 sequences, under 20% of which are singletons. The sequences come from PBMCs, mostly from graft donor cells, collected 360 days after TCRalphabeta/CD19-depleted stem cell transplant. Receptor source: a male patient under 10 years old who had a stem cell transplant for acute lymphoblastic leukemia, so the T cells may come from the graft donor.

This clonotype was observed at least ten times. The chain couples TRBV6-5 to TRBJ2-1, with D maybe TRBD1 (6 bases). The ends were cut back, 8 bases at V and 0 bases at J, with 8 bases in the middle. Germline CDR1 reads MNHEY; CDR2 reads SVGAGI. The CDR3 contains 13 residues. The CDR3 DNA sequence: TGTGCCAGCGAGGACAGCTCCTACAATGAGCAGTTCTTC. This translates into CASEDSSYNEQFF.

The J gene is TRBJ2-7, the V gene TRBV7-9, with 9 bases identical to TRBD1. The V gene end was trimmed by 2 bases and the J gene end by 3 bases; junction bases not matched to a gene: 11. The germline V gene encodes CDR1 SEHNR and CDR2 FQNEAQ (reference sequence). The CDR3 extends over 17 amino acids. The CDR3 spells CASSLRVGGQGIYEQYF. In DNA, the CDR3 is TGTGCCAGCAGCTTAAGGGTTGGGGGACAGGGCATCTACGAGCAGTACTTC. Variable domain in full (rest from reference TRBV7-9 and TRBJ2-7): DTGVSQNPRHKITKRGQNVTFRCDPISEHNRLYWYRQTLGQGPEFLTYFQNEAQLEKSRLLSDRFSAERPKGSFSTLEIQRTEQGDSAMYLCASSLRVGGQGIYEQYFGPGTRLTVT.

The gene calls are TRBV10-3 and TRBJ2-5; D not resolved. Trimming shortened V by 3 bases and J by 1 base, and 6 bases separated the two germline ends. The germline V gene encodes CDR1 ENHRY and CDR2 SYGVKD. This CDR3 comprises 13 residues. The CDR3 DNA follows: TGTGCCATCAGTGATCCTAGCCAAGAGACCCAGTACTTC. The encoded protein is CAISDPSQETQYF.

This clonotype was seen repeatedly, ten times or more. V is TRBV12-3 or TRBV12-4 and J is TRBJ1-1; D call uncertain. The V gene lost 1 base and the J gene lost 1 base, with 7 bases spanning the gap. The CDR3 covers 14 residues. In DNA, the CDR3 is TGTGCCAGCAGTTTAGGGTTAGGGAACACTGAAGCTTTCTTT. This gives the protein CASSLGLGNTEAFF.

V and J are TRBV3-1 and TRBJ1-1; D is undetermined. Germline values: CDR1 LGHDT, CDR2 YNNKEL (reference sequence). V lost 0 bases and J 5 bases, leaving 10 bases between the germline ends. The CDR3 covers 14 residues. The CDR3 DNA reads as TGTGCCAGCAGCCAAGAGACAAAAGGGACTGAAGCTTTCTTT. Protein sequence: CASSQETKGTEAFF.

This sequence joins TRBV15 and TRBJ2-4; a weak D match, TRBD1 (5 bases). This CDR3 is built from 14 residues. The V end was cut by 2 bases, the J end by 3 bases, with 8 bases between. Germline V gives CDR1 LNHNV, CDR2 YYDKDF (reference sequence). Here the CDR3 reads CATSRSTDKNIQYF. The DNA for the CDR3 is TGTGCCACCAGCAGATCGACAGACAAAAACATTCAGTACTTC.

Written as DNA, the CDR3 is TGTGCCAGCAGCTTTTGGCTAGCGGCTCTGCCGGGGAGCACAGATACGCAGTATTTT. This codes for CASSFWLAALPGSTDTQYF. The chain recombines TRBV5-6 with TRBJ2-3, with 7 positions matching TRBD2. CDR3 length equals 19 residues. Germline V gene data show CDR1 as SGHDT and CDR2 as YYEEEE. J was trimmed by 0 bases and V by 2 bases; bases with no gene match: 15. Looking up the rest from reference TRBV5-6 and TRBJ2-3 gives the full variable domain: DAGVTQSPTHLIKTRGQQVTLRCSPKSGHDTVSWYQQALGQGPQFIFQYYEEEERQRGNFPDRFSGHQFPNYSSELNVNALLLGDSALYLCASSFWLAALPGSTDTQYFGPGTRLTVL.

The chain is built from TRBV4-2 and TRBJ1-1; the D gene is possibly TRBD1 (5 bases). Trimming left V 0 bases short and J 1 base short, with 9 bases between. Germline CDR1 reads LGHNA; CDR2 reads YNFKEQ. The CDR3 contains 15 residues. CDR3 in DNA: TGTGCCAGCAGCCAAGATGGGGCAGAGAACACTGAAGCTTTCTTT. It is translated as CASSQDGAENTEAFF.

This clonotype was seen ten or more times. The chain links TRBV4-1 to TRBJ2-5, with 8 bases fitting TRBD2. V lost 2 bases, J lost 4 bases, and 6 bases stayed unmatched. The CDR3 is 15 amino acids. Germline V CDR1 and CDR2: MGHRA, YSYEKL. The CDR3 DNA reads as TGCGCCAGCAGCCAAAGGGTAGCGGGGATAGAGACCCAGTACTTC. The encoded protein is CASSQRVAGIETQYF.

This clonotype has a count of ten or more. The V and J genes are TRBV2 and TRBJ2-1; possible D gene TRBD2, 6 bases. The germline V gene has CDR1 SNHLY and CDR2 FYNNEI. V lost 7 bases and J lost 0, with 19 bases in between. This CDR3 spans 17 amino acids. CDR3 sequence reads: CASTLPQRRGSYNEQFF. CDR3 nucleotides: TGTGCCAGCACACTCCCCCAGCGGAGGGGCTCCTACAATGAGCAGTTCTTC.

The gene calls are TRBV28 and TRBJ1-1; no clear D gene. V was trimmed by 6 bases and J by 0 bases, leaving 17 bases between them. The CDR3 covers 16 residues. The germline V gene has CDR1 MDHEN and CDR2 SYDVKM. The CDR3 sequence: CASRRYPPALNTEAFF. The CDR3 nucleotides are TGTGCCAGCAGGCGATACCCGCCAGCCTTGAACACTGAAGCTTTCTTT.

In its sample, this clonotype was seen a few times. The chain employs TRBV7-2 and TRBJ1-1; the D is unclear. The germline V and J ends were trimmed by 1 base and 1 base, with 4 bases remaining between them. CDR3 length: 13 amino acids. CDR1 is SGHTA, CDR2 FQGNSA, per germline. The CDR3 region is CASSLDANTEAFF. CDR3 in DNA: TGTGCCAGCAGCTTAGACGCGAACACTGAAGCTTTCTTT.

The gene calls are TRBV10-3 and TRBJ2-3; D possibly matches TRBD1 or TRBD2 (6 bases each). CDR1 and CDR2 from the germline V gene are ENHRY and SYGVKD. This CDR3 contains 13 residues. Trimming removed 8 bases from V and 8 bases from J, with 17 bases in between. DNA for the CDR3: TGTGCCATCGGTGGGGGGCCAGGATCTACGCAGTATTTT. This sequence encodes CAIGGGPGSTQYF.

The chain has TRBV12-3 or TRBV12-4 and TRBJ2-6; 7 bases map to TRBD1. Trimming took 7 bases from V and 0 from J; bases not matched to a gene: 15. This CDR3 region has 19 residues. The CDR3 DNA is TGTGCCAGCACAACCTCACCGGGACAGAGCCACTCTGGGGCCAACGTCCTGACTTTC. Amino acids: CASTTSPGQSHSGANVLTF.

This clonotype was recorded many times. The chain carries TRBV10-3 and TRBJ1-2, with 7 bases fitting TRBD1. V was clipped by 2 bases and J by 0 bases; unmatched bases: 15. In germline, CDR1 is ENHRY, CDR2 SYGVKD. The CDR3 covers 19 residues. The CDR3 DNA reads TGTGCCATCAGTGAGCGTCCCCTCGGGCAGGGGGAAGCTAACTATGGCTACACCTTC. It encodes CAISERPLGQGEANYGYTF.

The rearrangement links TRBV12-3 or TRBV12-4 to TRBJ2-7; 8 bases align to TRBD1. V dropped 6 bases and J dropped 0; count of bases not matched to a gene: 4. This CDR3 is built from 14 residues. CDR3 DNA sequence: TGTGCCAGCAGCACACAGGGGGACTCCTACGAGCAGTACTTC. Protein sequence: CASSTQGDSYEQYF.

The chain couples TRBV3-1 to TRBJ2-5; D unresolved. The V gene's germline CDR1 is LGHDT and CDR2 YNNKEL (reference sequence). The V end was cut by 5 bases, the J end by 1 base, with 11 bases between. The length of the CDR3 is 14 residues. In DNA form, the CDR3 reads TGTGCCAGCAGCTTGAATGGTGCCCAAGAGACCCAGTACTTC. It specifies CASSLNGAQETQYF.

This clonotype has ten or more counts. The V and J genes are TRBV4-3 and TRBJ2-7, with 7 bases matching TRBD1. There are 13 residues in the CDR3. Per the germline V gene, CDR1 is LGHNA and CDR2 is YSLEER. V lost 2 bases and J lost 7; bases outside the gene matches: 5. CDR3 in DNA: TGCGCCAGCAGCCAAAGACAGGGTTGGGAGCAGTACTTC. Its translation: CASSQRQGWEQYF.

In its sample, this clonotype was seen a few times. CDR3 in amino acids: CASTDRGLYEQYF. The CDR3 DNA sequence: TGTGCCAGCACGGACAGGGGCTTGTACGAGCAGTACTTC. This chain uses TRBV6-2 or TRBV6-3 with TRBJ2-7; 9 nucleotides line up with TRBD1. Unmatched junction bases numbered 5, after V lost 7 bases and J lost 4 bases. Germline CDR1 is MNHEY and CDR2 is SVGEGT. This CDR3 has 13 residues.

At least ten counts were recorded for this clonotype. This chain uses TRBV20-1 with TRBJ2-2; D may be TRBD2 (5 bases). Germline CDR1 DFQATT, CDR2 SNEGSKA (reference sequence). The germline V and J ends were trimmed by 0 bases and 5 bases, with 13 bases remaining between them. The CDR3 covers 15 residues. CDR3 residues: CSARDTGSETGELFF. CDR3 coding DNA: TGCAGTGCTAGAGATACGGGGAGCGAGACCGGGGAGCTGTTTTTT.